This is a list of T cell receptor beta chains from one sample in a study of CD8 T cells in Susac syndrome. TCRdb re-derived calls from the immunoSEQ multiplex PCR reads in MiXCR, one entry per CDR3 protein. The sample includes about 120,000 distinct CDR3 sequences, about 90% of them seen just once. Sequences were obtained from CD8+ T cells from PBMCs. Receptors were obtained from a human donor in good health. Both conserved end residues are part of each CDR3. Fields, in order: J gene, D gene, V gene, clone size, CDR3 DNA, CDR3 protein. A D gene is named only where the DNA matches it firmly. The size field is filled for only some rows; it gives once, few, many or a size class.

J: TRBJ2-5; D: -; V: TRBV5-4; size: -; DNA: TGTGCCAGCAGCTCGGGAGCCTTCGAAGAGACCCAGTACTTC; CDR3: CASSSGAFEETQYF
J: TRBJ1-1; D: -; V: TRBV27; size: -; DNA: TGTGCCAGCAGTTTACTAACGAACACTGAAGCTTTCTTT; CDR3: CASSLLTNTEAFF
J: TRBJ2-1; D: -; V: TRBV7-8; size: -; DNA: TGTGCCAGCAGCGAACAGGGCCTTAGCTCCTACAATGAGCAGTTCTTC; CDR3: CASSEQGLSSYNEQFF
J: TRBJ1-5; D: -; V: TRBV20-1; size: -; DNA: TGCAGTGCCCAGCAAGGTAGCAATCAGCCCCAGCATTTT; CDR3: CSAQQGSNQPQHF
J: TRBJ1-1; D: -; V: TRBV18; size: -; DNA: TGTGCCAGCTCACCCGACCAGGACGCTTTCTTT; CDR3: CASSPDQDAFF
J: TRBJ1-1; D: TRBD1; V: TRBV6-5; size: -; DNA: TGTGCCAGCAGTAACCAAGAAAGGGACAGCCCTGAAGCTTTCTTT; CDR3: CASSNQERDSPEAFF
J: TRBJ1-1; D: TRBD1; V: TRBV29-1; size: -; DNA: TGCAGCGTTTATACAGGGGTACCCACCGGCACTGAAGCTTTCTTT; CDR3: CSVYTGVPTGTEAFF
J: TRBJ2-3; D: -; V: TRBV29-1; size: -; DNA: TGCAGCGGCGGGGCGGATACGCAGTATTTT; CDR3: CSGGADTQYF
J: TRBJ2-5; D: -; V: TRBV24-1; size: -; DNA: TGTGCCACCAGTGAACACGGAGGAGAGACCCAGTACTTC; CDR3: CATSEHGGETQYF
J: TRBJ2-1; D: -; V: TRBV29-1; size: -; DNA: TGCAGCGTTCAGGGTTCCTACAATGAGCAGTTCTTC; CDR3: CSVQGSYNEQFF
J: TRBJ1-4; D: -; V: TRBV7-9; size: -; DNA: TGTGCCAGCAGCTTAGGATGGTATGACTCAGAAACCGAAAAACTGTTTTTT; CDR3: CASSLGWYDSETEKLFF
J: TRBJ2-4; D: TRBD1; V: TRBV5-4; size: -; DNA: TGTGCCAGCAGCTCTAGGACAGGGACGGGCAAAAACATTCAGTACTTC; CDR3: CASSSRTGTGKNIQYF
J: TRBJ2-5; D: TRBD1; V: TRBV4-3; size: -; DNA: TGCGCCAGCAGCCAAGGGGACAGGGGGACGGAAGAGACCCAGTACTTC; CDR3: CASSQGDRGTEETQYF
J: TRBJ2-2; D: TRBD1; V: TRBV7-9; size: -; DNA: TGTGCCAGCAGCTTTTTTGGGACAGGAACGAGGGAGCTGTTTTTT; CDR3: CASSFFGTGTRELFF
J: TRBJ2-5; D: -; V: TRBV7-9; size: few; DNA: TGTGCCAGCAGCCAAGGGTGGGAGACCCAGTACTTC; CDR3: CASSQGWETQYF
J: TRBJ1-1; D: -; V: TRBV9; size: -; DNA: TGTGCCAGCAGCCCCCTGGGGGGGAACACTGAAGCTTTCTTT; CDR3: CASSPLGGNTEAFF
J: TRBJ2-3; D: TRBD1; V: TRBV5-1; size: -; DNA: TGCGCCAGCAGCCTAGGGACAGGGAACACAGATACGCAGTATTTT; CDR3: CASSLGTGNTDTQYF
J: TRBJ2-2; D: -; V: TRBV3-1; size: -; DNA: TGTGCCAGCAGCCAAGATTGGGCGCTGTTTTTT; CDR3: CASSQDWALFF
J: TRBJ2-6; D: -; V: TRBV20-1; size: -; DNA: TGCAGTGCTAGCGGTTGGGGCTCTGGGGCCAACGTCCTGACTTTC; CDR3: CSASGWGSGANVLTF
J: TRBJ1-4; D: -; V: TRBV7-2; size: -; DNA: TGTGCCAGCAGCCCTACACGGGATAATGAAAAACTGTTTTTT; CDR3: CASSPTRDNEKLFF
J: TRBJ2-4; D: -; V: TRBV7-8; size: -; DNA: TGTGCCAGCAGCTTAACAACGAGGGCCCACATTCAGTACTTC; CDR3: CASSLTTRAHIQYF
J: TRBJ1-1; D: -; V: TRBV20-1; size: -; DNA: TGCAGTGCCAGTACGTACACTGAAGCTTTCTTT; CDR3: CSASTYTEAFF
J: TRBJ1-6; D: -; V: TRBV6-2/TRBV6-3; size: -; DNA: TGTGCCAGCAGTTACAATTTGGACACCCTGGGATCACCCCTCCACTTT; CDR3: CASSYNLDTLGSPLHF
J: TRBJ1-2; D: TRBD1; V: TRBV6-5; size: -; DNA: TGTGCCAGCACCCGCAGGGGGAATGGCTACACCTTC; CDR3: CASTRRGNGYTF
J: TRBJ2-1; D: -; V: TRBV24-1; size: -; DNA: TGTGCCACCAGTGAGGCGGGCCCGGCCAATGAGCAGTTCTTC; CDR3: CATSEAGPANEQFF
J: TRBJ2-7; D: TRBD1; V: TRBV18; size: -; DNA: TGTGCCAGCTCACCTCGGAACAGGGGCCTATATCCCGACGAGCAGTACTTC; CDR3: CASSPRNRGLYPDEQYF
J: TRBJ1-2; D: -; V: TRBV30; size: few; DNA: TGTGCCTGGAGGGAAGGAGGGATCGGTGGCTACACCTTC; CDR3: CAWREGGIGGYTF
J: TRBJ2-5; D: -; V: TRBV27; size: -; DNA: TGTGCCGTAGGAGGAGGGTACCAAGAGACCCAGTACTTC; CDR3: CAVGGGYQETQYF
J: TRBJ2-2; D: -; V: TRBV29-1; size: -; DNA: TGCAGCGTTGAGTCTGAGGGGCATGCCGGGGAGCTGTTTTTT; CDR3: CSVESEGHAGELFF
J: TRBJ1-3; D: -; V: TRBV20-1; size: -; DNA: TGCAGTGCTCGACCGGGACATAGCTCTGGAAACACCATATATTTT; CDR3: CSARPGHSSGNTIYF
J: TRBJ2-1; D: -; V: TRBV18; size: -; DNA: TGTGCCAGCTCTCTAAGTCGGGACTCCTCAGGGTATGAGCAGTTCTTC; CDR3: CASSLSRDSSGYEQFF
J: TRBJ2-7; D: -; V: TRBV6-2/TRBV6-3; size: few; DNA: TGTGCCAGCAGTTCTCCAACAGTTACCTACGAGCAGTACTTC; CDR3: CASSSPTVTYEQYF
J: TRBJ2-7; D: -; V: TRBV7-8; size: -; DNA: TGTGCCAGCAGCTTAGAGGTTATGCGCGAGCAGTACTTC; CDR3: CASSLEVMREQYF
J: TRBJ2-1; D: TRBD2; V: TRBV11-1; size: -; DNA: TGTGCCAGCAGCCCACCTAGCGGGAGTCACAATGAGCAGTTCTTC; CDR3: CASSPPSGSHNEQFF
J: TRBJ2-1; D: -; V: TRBV29-1; size: -; DNA: TGCAGCTATCAGGGGGCCAGCGGGAGCAACTATGAGCAGTTCTTC; CDR3: CSYQGASGSNYEQFF
J: TRBJ2-7; D: TRBD2; V: TRBV7-2; size: -; DNA: TGTGCCAGCAGCTTAGGGACTAGCCGACGGAGCAAGTACTTC; CDR3: CASSLGTSRRSKYF
J: TRBJ2-7; D: TRBD1; V: TRBV9; size: -; DNA: TGTGCCAGCAGCGCCGTGGGACAGGGGGTCTACGAGCAGTACTTC; CDR3: CASSAVGQGVYEQYF
J: TRBJ2-3; D: TRBD1; V: TRBV9; size: -; DNA: TGTGCCAGCAGCGGGGGACAGGGGAGCACAGATACGCAGTATTTT; CDR3: CASSGGQGSTDTQYF
J: TRBJ2-5; D: TRBD1; V: TRBV7-2; size: -; DNA: TGTGCCAGCAGCCAGGACAGGGGGTTATTGTCCCAGTACTTC; CDR3: CASSQDRGLLSQYF
J: TRBJ1-3; D: -; V: TRBV7-6; size: once; DNA: TGTGCCAGCAGCTTCGGGGGACCCTCTGGAAACACCATATATTTT; CDR3: CASSFGGPSGNTIYF
J: TRBJ1-2; D: TRBD1; V: TRBV2; size: -; DNA: TGTGCCAGCAGTGGGCCCGGGACAGGGATAGGCTACACCTTC; CDR3: CASSGPGTGIGYTF
J: TRBJ1-5; D: -; V: TRBV7-9; size: -; DNA: TGTGCCAGCAGCTCGACAGACAGAGTCGATCAGCCCCAGCATTTT; CDR3: CASSSTDRVDQPQHF
J: TRBJ2-1; D: -; V: TRBV7-9; size: -; DNA: TGTGCCAGCAGCTCAAGAGGCGGCGTCTACAATGAGCAGTTCTTC; CDR3: CASSSRGGVYNEQFF
J: TRBJ1-4; D: -; V: TRBV6-2/TRBV6-3; size: -; DNA: TGTGCCAGCAGCTCCCAAAGCGCAACTAATGAAAAACTGTTTTTT; CDR3: CASSSQSATNEKLFF
J: TRBJ1-5; D: -; V: TRBV30; size: -; DNA: TGTGCCTGGAGTCCAGGGATAATCCAGCCCCAGCATTTT; CDR3: CAWSPGIIQPQHF
J: TRBJ2-1; D: -; V: TRBV7-3; size: -; DNA: TGTGCCAGCAGCTTAGGGTCAGGGCCCGATGAGCAGTTCTTC; CDR3: CASSLGSGPDEQFF
J: TRBJ2-1; D: -; V: TRBV7-9; size: -; DNA: TGTGCCAGCAGCCTCTCTACCGATGAGCAGTTCTTC; CDR3: CASSLSTDEQFF
J: TRBJ2-1; D: TRBD2; V: TRBV10-3; size: -; DNA: TGTGCCATCACCGGAGCTAGCGGGAGTGAGCAGTTCTTC; CDR3: CAITGASGSEQFF
J: TRBJ2-3; D: TRBD2; V: TRBV10-3; size: -; DNA: TGTGCCATCAGCTCCCCTGGGACTAGCGGGAGTGGGACAGATACGCAGTATTTT; CDR3: CAISSPGTSGSGTDTQYF
J: TRBJ1-2; D: -; V: TRBV24-1; size: once; DNA: TGTGCCACCAGTGATAACAGTAACTATGGCTACACCTTC; CDR3: CATSDNSNYGYTF
J: TRBJ2-7; D: -; V: TRBV5-1; size: -; DNA: TGCGCCAGCAGCGTCCTAGACTCCTACGAGCAGTACTTC; CDR3: CASSVLDSYEQYF
J: TRBJ2-6; D: TRBD1; V: TRBV5-4; size: -; DNA: TGTGCCAGCAGCTCGAAGGACAGGGGGGTTCCTGGGGCCAACGTCCTGACTTTC; CDR3: CASSSKDRGVPGANVLTF